The 23 T cell receptor beta chains below all came from one sample that was sequenced in a study of blood T cell repertoires in COVID-19. Sequencing used immunoSEQ multiplex PCR; TCRdb keeps in-frame clones, though not all of them. Found here are roughly 3,000 clones, approximately 92% of them singletons; the top ten hold less than 7.5%. Sequencing used peripheral blood. These receptors all come from a human donor with active COVID-19. The donor label of this sample is uncertain.

The V call is TRBV2, the J call TRBJ2-5, with D perhaps TRBD1 (6 bases). The CDR3 consists of 15 residues. Germline lookup yields CDR1 SNHLY and CDR2 FYNNEI. V lost 2 bases, J lost 2 bases, and 12 bases lay in between. The CDR3 bases are TGTGCCAGCAGTGAATTGGCAGGGGAACAAGAGACCCAGTACTTC. The encoded protein is CASSELAGEQETQYF.

This clone was found a few times. The chain recombines TRBV7-2 with TRBJ2-3; 7 bases line up with TRBD1. There are 13 residues in the CDR3. The germline V gene encodes CDR1 SGHTA and CDR2 FQGNSA. The V gene end was trimmed by 4 bases and the J gene end by 5 bases; junction bases not matched to a gene: 3. CDR3 in amino acids: CASSSRDRDTQYF. In DNA, the CDR3 is TGTGCCAGCAGCTCCCGGGACAGAGATACGCAGTATTTT. Full variable domain (rest looked up from reference TRBV7-2 and TRBJ2-3): GAGVSQSPSNKVTEKGKDVELRCDPISGHTALYWYRQSLGQGLEFLIYFQGNSAPDKSGLPSDRFSAERTGGSVSTLTIQRTQQEDSAVYLCASSSRDRDTQYFGPGTRLTVL.

The chain employs TRBV5-6 and TRBJ2-2, with TRBD2 as a possible D gene (7 bases). V dropped 0 bases and J dropped 4 bases, with 16 bases sitting between them. Germline lookup yields CDR1 SGHDT and CDR2 YYEEEE. The CDR3 contains 17 residues. The CDR3 DNA reads as TGTGCCAGCAGCTTGGGTCCCGGGGGGCGCTTCACCGGGGAGCTGTTTTTT. Protein: CASSLGPGGRFTGELFF. The variable domain in full, with the rest retrieved from reference TRBV5-6 and TRBJ2-2, is DAGVTQSPTHLIKTRGQQVTLRCSPKSGHDTVSWYQQALGQGPQFIFQYYEEEERQRGNFPDRFSGHQFPNYSSELNVNALLLGDSALYLCASSLGPGGRFTGELFFGEGSRLTVL.

The genes are TRBV28 and TRBJ2-1; no clear D gene. Germline V CDR1 and CDR2: MDHEN, SYDVKM. The CDR3 covers 16 residues. The V and J ends lost 1 base and 2 bases respectively, with 12 bases between them. The CDR3 sequence is CASSLYSGSTYNEQFF. In DNA, the CDR3 is TGTGCCAGCAGTTTATACTCAGGTTCTACCTACAATGAGCAGTTCTTC.

This chain connects TRBV15 to TRBJ2-3; D is unclear. This CDR3 spans 13 amino acids. CDR1 and CDR2 (germline): LNHNV, YYDKDF (reference sequence). V was clipped by 0 bases and J by 8 bases, with 9 bases between them. The CDR3 spells CATSREPGSTQYF. DNA for the CDR3: TGTGCCACCAGCAGAGAGCCCGGTAGTACGCAGTATTTT.

In its sample, this clone was seen once. The gene calls are TRBV4-3 and TRBJ2-2; 11 bases are a match to TRBD2. Germline V gives CDR1 LGHNA, CDR2 YSLEER. This CDR3 contains 17 residues. V dropped 1 base and J dropped 0; count of bases not matched to a gene: 1. DNA of the CDR3: TGCGCCAGCAGCCAAGTGGGACTAGCGGCGAACACCGGGGAGCTGTTTTTT. Its protein is CASSQVGLAANTGELFF.

The chain employs TRBV29-1 and TRBJ1-2; the D gene is possibly TRBD1 (6 bases). Germline CDR1 and CDR2: SQVTM and ANQGSEA. The V gene lost 6 bases and the J gene lost 0 bases, with 8 bases spanning the gap. The CDR3 is 12 residues long. This chain's CDR3 is CSVGTPNYGYTF. CDR3 in DNA: TGCAGCGTCGGGACACCTAACTATGGCTACACCTTC. The full variable domain, with the rest looked up from reference TRBV29-1 and TRBJ1-2, is SAVISQKPSRDICQRGTSLTIQCQVDSQVTMMFWYRQQPGQSLTLIATANQGSEATYESGFVIDKFPISRPNLTFSTLTVSNMSPEDSSIYLCSVGTPNYGYTFGSGTRLTVV.

CDR3 nucleotides: TGTGCCAGCAGCTTAGCCCCGCAGGGAAATGGCTACACCTTC. Translated, it gives CASSLAPQGNGYTF. The J gene is TRBJ1-2, the V gene TRBV7-9; tentative D call: TRBD1 (5 bases). This CDR3 spans 14 amino acids. Trimming removed 0 bases at V and 6 bases at J, with 11 bases between. CDR1 and CDR2 (germline): SEHNR, FQNEAQ (reference sequence).

The chain has TRBV7-9 and TRBJ2-7, with D possibly TRBD1 on 6 matching bases. The CDR3 sequence is 14 residues long. Germline CDR1 and CDR2: SEHNR and FQNEAQ (reference sequence). Between the trimmed V and J ends, which lost 2 bases and 7 bases, there was a span of 15 bases. The CDR3 DNA sequence: TGTGCCAGCAGCTTACGGGCCAGGGGCCTAGAGCAGTACTTC. It encodes CASSLRARGLEQYF.

CDR3 nucleotide sequence: TGCGCCAGCAGCCCAGACAGGGAAACCGGGGAGCTGTTTTTT. It specifies CASSPDRETGELFF. The V call is TRBV5-1, the J call TRBJ2-2, with 7 positions matching TRBD1. The CDR3 covers 14 residues. V shed 4 bases and J 5 bases; nucleotides not matched to a gene: 5. CDR1 SGHRS and CDR2 YFSETQ come from the germline V gene.

V gene TRBV6-6 combines with J gene TRBJ2-2; possibly TRBD1 for D (6 bases). This CDR3 region has 16 residues. Germline V gives CDR1 MNHNY, CDR2 SVGAGI (reference sequence). The V end was cut by 6 bases, the J end by 8 bases, with 22 bases between. Here the CDR3 reads CASRARDNPHPGELFF. The CDR3 coding sequence is TGTGCCAGCAGGGCCCGGGACAACCCGCACCCAGGGGAGCTGTTTTTT.

The chain links TRBV28 to TRBJ2-7, with D unresolved. Looked up from germline, CDR1 is MDHEN and CDR2 is SYDVKM. V shed 5 bases and J shed 3 bases, with 11 bases lying between them. The CDR3 runs 13 residues. CDR3 nucleotide sequence: TGTGCCAGCAGTCCCGCCTACCTCTACGAGCAGTACGTC. This translates into CASSPAYLYEQYV.

The J gene is TRBJ2-1, the V gene TRBV30; 7 bases match TRBD2. CDR1 GTSNPN and CDR2 SVGIG come from the germline V gene (reference sequence). The CDR3 sequence is 12 residues long. The V segment lost 4 bases and the J segment 8 bases; nucleotides outside the gene matches: 5. In DNA form, the CDR3 reads TGTGCCTGGATGGGACTACGGGATGAGCAGTTCTTC. It encodes CAWMGLRDEQFF.

This sequence joins TRBV13 and TRBJ1-5; the D gene is possibly TRBD1 (6 bases). V was trimmed by 1 base and J by 6 bases, leaving 7 bases between them. Germline CDR1 reads PRHDT; CDR2 reads FYEKMQ (reference sequence). The CDR3 spans 13 residues. CDR3 sequence: CASSLEGGQPQHF. In DNA form, the CDR3 reads TGTGCCAGCAGCTTAGAAGGGGGTCAGCCCCAGCATTTT.

The gene calls are TRBV5-4 and TRBJ2-1; 11 nucleotides line up with TRBD2. Looked up from germline, CDR1 is SGHNT and CDR2 is YYREEE (reference sequence). V was clipped by 1 base and J by 0 bases; unmatched bases: 3. CDR3 length equals 17 residues. DNA for the CDR3: TGTGCCAGCAGCTTGTTTAGCGGGGGGGCCTCCTACAATGAGCAGTTCTTC. It is translated as CASSLFSGGASYNEQFF.

The chain couples TRBV28 to TRBJ2-7; 12 bases fit TRBD2. J lost 7 bases, V lost 6 bases, and 4 bases had no gene match. The CDR3 is made up of 13 amino acids. The germline gives CDR1 MDHEN, CDR2 SYDVKM. The CDR3: CASRWTSGEEQYF. The DNA of the CDR3 is TGTGCCAGCAGATGGACTAGCGGGGAAGAGCAGTACTTC.

V gene TRBV24-1 combines with J gene TRBJ2-7, with a weak D call TRBD2 (6 bases). V lost 3 bases, J lost 5 bases, and 13 bases lay in between. The CDR3 consists of 14 residues. Germline CDR1 KGHDR, CDR2 SFDVKD. CDR3 nucleotide sequence: TGTGCCACCAGTGATGGGCAGGGAGGCAACGAGCAGTACGTC. This gives the protein CATSDGQGGNEQYV.

The rearrangement joins TRBV29-1 to TRBJ2-2, with 8 bases matching TRBD1. V lost 7 bases and J lost 0; bases outside the gene matches: 7. CDR3 size: 15 residues. Germline V gives CDR1 SQVTM, CDR2 ANQGSEA. CDR3 coding DNA: TGCAGCGCACTCAGGGGGCGTGCGAACACCGGGGAGCTGTTTTTT. Translated: CSALRGRANTGELFF.

This chain connects TRBV7-9 to TRBJ2-1; TRBD2 matches at 8 bases. CDR1 is SEHNR, CDR2 FQNEAQ, per germline (reference sequence). This CDR3 region has 18 residues. The junction had 20 bases not matched to a gene; V was cut back by 4 bases and J by 9 bases. For the CDR3, the DNA is TGTGCCAGCAGCTCCCGTTCCAGCGGGAGCCGGTCACAAAGTGAGCAGTTCTTC. This translates into CASSSRSSGSRSQSEQFF.

The chain links TRBV27 to TRBJ2-5, with 9 bases identical to TRBD2. The V gene's germline CDR1 is MNHEY and CDR2 SMNVEV (reference sequence). V gave up 5 bases and J gave up 7 bases; unmatched junction bases: 11. This CDR3 has 15 amino acids. The CDR3 nucleotides are TGTGCCAGCAGTGTGGGACTAGCCAGAAGAGGGACCCAGTACTTC. Amino acid sequence: CASSVGLARRGTQYF.

The CDR3 is CASTRSAEAFF. CDR3 DNA: TGTGCCAGTACCCGCTCGGCTGAAGCTTTCTTT. The chain carries TRBV19 and TRBJ1-1; D unresolved. Germline-derived CDR1 and CDR2 are LNHDA and SQIVND (reference sequence). The V and J ends lost 7 bases and 6 bases respectively, with 9 bases between them. The CDR3 length is 11 residues.

The CDR3 is CASSFQGQGAQGTDTQYF. CDR3 DNA sequence: TGCGCCAGCAGCTTCCAGGGACAGGGGGCGCAAGGCACAGATACGCAGTATTTT. This chain connects TRBV5-1 to TRBJ2-3; 12 nucleotides match TRBD1. This CDR3 region has 18 residues. Germline V gene data show CDR1 as SGHRS and CDR2 as YFSETQ. Germline trimming cut 2 bases from V and 1 base from J; bases unmatched to any gene: 8.

This clone showed up just once. This chain links TRBV5-1 with TRBJ1-2; D may be TRBD1 (6 bases). The CDR3 totals 13 residues. V lost 3 bases to trimming and J lost 4 bases, with 10 bases between them. The germline CDR1 and CDR2 sequences are SGHRS and YFSETQ. The CDR3 spells CASSSGQLYGYTF. CDR3 bases: TGCGCCAGCAGCTCAGGACAGCTCTATGGCTACACCTTC.